These 9 T cell receptor beta chains came from one sample sequenced in a study of cytomegalovirus exposure and HLA in healthy donors (dated by TCRdb to 2015 to 2018). The method was the immunoSEQ multiplex PCR assay. For the multiplex PCR, a mixture combining 60 forward primers for TCR Vbeta segments and 13 reverse primers for TCR Jbeta segments was used. TCRdb limited this immuneACCESS table to in-frame rearrangements with V and J called. A share of clones is missing; checked studies link under half to unresolved V genes, and the rest is unexplained. The sample data list around 88,000 clones, and roughly 70% of these were observed just once. The ten largest account for roughly 1.8% of the sample. Sequences were obtained from PBMCs. Receptors were obtained from a male donor in good health and CMV-seronegative.

Only a few counts were recorded for this clone. This chain connects TRBV6-5 to TRBJ2-7; 9 bases fit TRBD2. CDR3 length: 15 residues. J lost 3 bases, V lost 2 bases, and 5 bases had no gene match. In germline, CDR1 is MNHEY, CDR2 SVGAGI. This chain's CDR3 is CASSYLAGNLYEQYF. The CDR3 DNA reads TGTGCCAGCAGTTACCTAGCGGGGAACCTCTACGAGCAGTACTTC.

The rearrangement joins TRBV30 to TRBJ1-1; D call uncertain. From germline, CDR1 is GTSNPN and CDR2 SVGIG (reference sequence). This CDR3 has 13 amino acids. V was cut by 4 bases and J by 3 bases, with 12 bases left in between. Here the CDR3 DNA reads TGTGCCTGGAAACAGTACAAAGACACTGAAGCTTTCTTT. Residues: CAWKQYKDTEAFF.

This chain links TRBV29-1 with TRBJ1-1; D is undetermined. The CDR3 sequence is 12 residues long. V was clipped by 6 bases and J by 3 bases, with 11 bases between them. Per germline, CDR1 SQVTM and CDR2 ANQGSEA. The CDR3 sequence is CSVPRGDTEAFF. As DNA, the CDR3 is TGCAGCGTCCCTCGGGGAGACACTGAAGCTTTCTTT.

The chain is built from TRBV11-2 and TRBJ1-2, with D uncertain. The V end was cut by 1 base, the J end by 2 bases, with 11 bases between. This CDR3 spans 15 amino acids. Germline assignment: CDR1 SGHAT and CDR2 FQNNGV. The CDR3 bases are TGTGCCAGCAGCTTAGTCCGGGGTTGGAACTATGGCTACACCTTC. It specifies CASSLVRGWNYGYTF.

About this clone itself: The junction departs from germline at one end; a sequencing error may be responsible. V usage is TRBV7-7 and J usage is TRBJ2-1, with 10 positions matching TRBD2. Germline CDR1 and CDR2: SSHAT and FNYEAQ (reference sequence). This CDR3 has 15 amino acids. The CDR3 nucleotides read TGTGCTAGCAGCGGGGGGGCTAGCGGGTACAATGAGCAGTTCTTC. It specifies CASSGGASGYNEQFF.

This rearrangement joins TRBV6-6 to TRBJ1-3; a possible D gene is TRBD1 (6 bases). The CDR3 contains 14 residues. Germline assignment: CDR1 MNHNY and CDR2 SVGAGI (reference sequence). The V end lost 3 bases, the J end lost 1 base, and 7 bases lay between the germline ends. The CDR3 protein is CASSYQGSGNTIYF. DNA for the CDR3: TGTGCCAGCAGTTATCAGGGGTCTGGAAACACCATATATTTT.

This clone was observed a handful of times. The J gene is TRBJ2-4, the V gene TRBV5-4; TRBD2 might be the D (6 bases). Germline V lookup: CDR1 SGHNT, CDR2 YYREEE (reference sequence). Trimming shortened V by 4 bases and J by 7 bases, and 15 bases separated the two germline ends. This CDR3 spans 14 amino acids. The CDR3, as DNA: TGTGCCAGCAGCCTACGGAGGGCGGGGAACATTCAGTACTTC. It encodes CASSLRRAGNIQYF. The whole variable domain, remainder taken from reference TRBV5-4 and TRBJ2-4, is ETGVTQSPTHLIKTRGQQVTLRCSSQSGHNTVSWYQQALGQGPQFIFQYYREEENGRGNFPPRFSGLQFPNYSSELNVNALELDDSALYLCASSLRRAGNIQYFGAGTRLSVL.

The chain links TRBV28 to TRBJ1-2, with D possibly TRBD1 on 5 matching bases. Germline CDR1 reads MDHEN; CDR2 reads SYDVKM. The length of the CDR3 is 14 residues. Trimming shortened V by 6 bases and J by 2 bases, and 13 bases separated the two germline ends. CDR3 sequence reads: CASREDSSNYGYTF. Written as DNA, the CDR3 is TGTGCCAGCAGAGAAGACAGCTCAAACTATGGCTACACCTTC.

On this clone: Relative to the germline gene, one junction end is altered; a read error may explain this. The chain combines TRBV6-5 with TRBJ2-3, with D unresolved. The germline V gene has CDR1 MNHEY and CDR2 SVGAGI. The CDR3 length is 12 residues. In nucleotides, the CDR3 is TGTGCCGGCAGCGCTAGTTGGGATACGCAGTATTTT. Its protein is CAGSASWDTQYF.